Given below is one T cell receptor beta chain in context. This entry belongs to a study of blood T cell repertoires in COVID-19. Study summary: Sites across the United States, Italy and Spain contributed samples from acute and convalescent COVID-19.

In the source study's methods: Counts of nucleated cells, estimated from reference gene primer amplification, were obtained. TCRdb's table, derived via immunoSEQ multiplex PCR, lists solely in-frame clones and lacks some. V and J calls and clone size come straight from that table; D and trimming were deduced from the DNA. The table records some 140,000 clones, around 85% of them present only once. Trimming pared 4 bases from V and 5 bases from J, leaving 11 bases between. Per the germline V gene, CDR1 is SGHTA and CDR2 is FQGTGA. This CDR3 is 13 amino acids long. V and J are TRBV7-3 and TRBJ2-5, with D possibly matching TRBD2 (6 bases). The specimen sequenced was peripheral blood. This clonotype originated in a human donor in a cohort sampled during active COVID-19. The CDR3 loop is CASSSSAGETQYF. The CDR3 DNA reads TGTGCCAGCAGCTCATCCGCGGGGGAGACCCAGTACTTC.